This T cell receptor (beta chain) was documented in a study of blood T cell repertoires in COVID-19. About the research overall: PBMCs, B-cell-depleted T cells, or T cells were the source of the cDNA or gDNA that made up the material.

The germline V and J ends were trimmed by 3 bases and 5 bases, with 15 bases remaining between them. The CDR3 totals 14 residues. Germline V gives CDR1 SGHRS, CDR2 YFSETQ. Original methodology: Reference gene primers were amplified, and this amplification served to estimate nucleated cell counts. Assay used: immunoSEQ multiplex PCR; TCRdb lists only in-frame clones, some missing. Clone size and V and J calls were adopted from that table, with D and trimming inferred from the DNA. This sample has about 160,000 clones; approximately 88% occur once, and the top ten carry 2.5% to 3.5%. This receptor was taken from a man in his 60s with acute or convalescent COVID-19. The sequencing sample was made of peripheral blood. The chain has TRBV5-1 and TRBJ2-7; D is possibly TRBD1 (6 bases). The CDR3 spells CASSSLGGWNEQYF. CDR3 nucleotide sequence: TGCGCCAGCAGCTCCCTAGGGGGTTGGAACGAGCAGTACTTC.